Reported below is one T cell receptor beta chain. Its specificity is not known. The data stem from a study of cytomegalovirus exposure and HLA in healthy donors. This CDR3 has 14 residues. Germline V gives CDR1 LNHDA, CDR2 SQIVND (reference sequence). The ends were cut back, 5 bases at V and 6 bases at J, with 11 bases in the middle. The PCR used 60 Vbeta and 13 Jbeta primers. The data were produced by immunoSEQ multiplex PCR, yet TCRdb's version contains in-frame clones alone and is incomplete. In the table there are approximately 150,000 clones, 70% to 80% of which are singletons. Study results and caveats: Researchers reported that a few CMV-associated chains were confirmed in vitro as CMV antigen-specific.

The sample taken for sequencing was PBMCs. This sequence joins TRBV19 and TRBJ1-6; maybe TRBD1 (6 bases). This TCR was sampled from a man aged 35 to 55 in good health and CMV-seropositive. The CDR3 reads CASSEGGGNSPLHF. Here the CDR3 DNA reads TGTGCCAGTAGTGAGGGGGGGGGTAATTCACCCCTCCACTTT. Filled out from reference TRBV19 and TRBJ1-6, the complete variable domain reads DGGITQSPKYLFRKEGQNVTLSCEQNLNHDAMYWYRQDPGQGLRLIYYSQIVNDFQKGDIAEGYSVSREKKESFPLTVTSAQKNPTAFYLCASSEGGGNSPLHFGNGTRLTVT.